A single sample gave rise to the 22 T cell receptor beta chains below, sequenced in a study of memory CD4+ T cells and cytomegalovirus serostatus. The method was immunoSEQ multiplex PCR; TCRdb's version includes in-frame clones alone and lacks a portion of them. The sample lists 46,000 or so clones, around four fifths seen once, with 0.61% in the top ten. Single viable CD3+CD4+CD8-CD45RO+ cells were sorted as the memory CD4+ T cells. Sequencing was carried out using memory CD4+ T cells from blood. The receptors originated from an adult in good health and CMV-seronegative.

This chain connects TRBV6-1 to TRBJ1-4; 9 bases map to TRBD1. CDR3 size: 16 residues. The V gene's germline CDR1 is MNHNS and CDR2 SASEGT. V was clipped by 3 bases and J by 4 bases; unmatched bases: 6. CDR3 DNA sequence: TGTGCCAGCAGTGAGTACAGGGGGCGGAATAATGAAAAACTGTTTTTT. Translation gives CASSEYRGRNNEKLFF.

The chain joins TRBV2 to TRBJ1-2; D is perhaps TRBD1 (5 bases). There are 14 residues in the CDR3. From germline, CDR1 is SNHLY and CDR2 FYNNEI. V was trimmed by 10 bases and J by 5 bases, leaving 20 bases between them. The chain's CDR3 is CATFRDHLSYGYTF. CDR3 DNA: TGTGCCACTTTCCGGGACCACCTTTCTTATGGCTACACCTTC.

The CDR3 reads CASSLGAYSPHEQYF. As DNA, the CDR3 is TGTGCCAGCAGCTTGGGGGCTTATAGCCCTCACGAGCAGTACTTC. V gene TRBV5-4 combines with J gene TRBJ2-7; no clear D. CDR1 SGHNT and CDR2 YYREEE come from the germline V gene (reference sequence). The CDR3 spans 15 residues. V shed 0 bases and J shed 5 bases, with 15 bases lying between them.

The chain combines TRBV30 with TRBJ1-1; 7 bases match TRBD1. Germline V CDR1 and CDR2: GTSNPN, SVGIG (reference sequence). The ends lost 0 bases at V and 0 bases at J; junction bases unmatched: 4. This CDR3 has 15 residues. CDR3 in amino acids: CAWSVWGTVNTEAFF. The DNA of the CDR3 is TGTGCCTGGAGTGTATGGGGGACAGTGAACACTGAAGCTTTCTTT.

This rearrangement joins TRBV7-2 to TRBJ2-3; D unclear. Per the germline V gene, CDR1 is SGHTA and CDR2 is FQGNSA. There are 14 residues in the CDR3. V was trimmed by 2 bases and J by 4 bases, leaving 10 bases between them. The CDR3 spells CASSLSSPADTQYF. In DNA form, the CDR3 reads TGTGCCAGCAGCTTAAGTTCCCCGGCAGATACGCAGTATTTT.

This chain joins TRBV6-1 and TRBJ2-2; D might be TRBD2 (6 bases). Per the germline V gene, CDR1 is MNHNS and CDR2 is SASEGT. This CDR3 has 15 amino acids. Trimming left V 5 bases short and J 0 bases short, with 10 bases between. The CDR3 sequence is CASSPGDSNTGELFF. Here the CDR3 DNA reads TGTGCCAGCAGTCCGGGGGACTCGAACACCGGGGAGCTGTTTTTT.

This chain's CDR3 is CASSELGLHPSGQETQYF. The CDR3 DNA follows: TGTGCCAGCAGTGAACTCGGACTACATCCTTCGGGCCAAGAGACCCAGTACTTC. The chain carries TRBV25-1 and TRBJ2-5; possible D gene TRBD2, 6 bases. This CDR3 is built from 18 residues. From germline, CDR1 is MGHDK and CDR2 SYGVNS. V was pared by 2 bases and J by 1 base, with 20 bases between. Combining the CDR3 with reference TRBV25-1 and TRBJ2-5 gives the whole variable domain EADIYQTPRYLVIGTGKKITLECSQTMGHDKMYWYQQDPGMELHLIHYSYGVNSTEKGDLSSESTVSRIRTEHFPLTLESARPSHTSQYLCASSELGLHPSGQETQYFGPGTRLLVL.

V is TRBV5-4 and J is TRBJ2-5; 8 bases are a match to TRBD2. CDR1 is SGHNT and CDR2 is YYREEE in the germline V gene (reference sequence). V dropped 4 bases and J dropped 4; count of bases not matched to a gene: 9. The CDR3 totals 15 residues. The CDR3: CASSAVGGARETQYF. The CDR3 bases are TGTGCCAGCAGCGCAGTCGGGGGGGCCAGAGAGACCCAGTACTTC.

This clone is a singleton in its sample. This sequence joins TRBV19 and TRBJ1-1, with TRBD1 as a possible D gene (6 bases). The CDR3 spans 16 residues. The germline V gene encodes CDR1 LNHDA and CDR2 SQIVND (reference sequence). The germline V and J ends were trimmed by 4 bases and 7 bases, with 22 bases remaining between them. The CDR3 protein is CASSTTGRGKNSEAFF. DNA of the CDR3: TGTGCCAGTAGTACCACAGGGAGGGGGAAGAATAGTGAAGCTTTCTTT.

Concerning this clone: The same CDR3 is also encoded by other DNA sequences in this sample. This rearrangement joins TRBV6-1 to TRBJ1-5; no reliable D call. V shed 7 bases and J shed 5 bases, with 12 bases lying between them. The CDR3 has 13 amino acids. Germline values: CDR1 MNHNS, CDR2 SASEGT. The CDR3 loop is CASNVNWYQPQHF. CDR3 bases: TGTGCCAGCAACGTGAACTGGTATCAGCCCCAGCATTTT.

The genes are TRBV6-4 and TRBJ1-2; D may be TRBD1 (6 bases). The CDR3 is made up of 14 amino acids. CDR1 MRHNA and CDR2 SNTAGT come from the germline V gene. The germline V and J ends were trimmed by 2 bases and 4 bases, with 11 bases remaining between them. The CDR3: CASSDRGHLYGYTF. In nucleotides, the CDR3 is TGTGCCAGCAGTGACCGGGGACACCTCTATGGCTACACCTTC.

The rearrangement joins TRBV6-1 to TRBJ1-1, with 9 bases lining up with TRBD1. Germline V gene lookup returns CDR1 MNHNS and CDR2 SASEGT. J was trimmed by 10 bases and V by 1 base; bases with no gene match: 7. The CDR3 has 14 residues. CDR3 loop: CASSEGGTGYRAFF. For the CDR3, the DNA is TGTGCCAGCAGTGAAGGAGGGACAGGGTATAGAGCTTTCTTT.

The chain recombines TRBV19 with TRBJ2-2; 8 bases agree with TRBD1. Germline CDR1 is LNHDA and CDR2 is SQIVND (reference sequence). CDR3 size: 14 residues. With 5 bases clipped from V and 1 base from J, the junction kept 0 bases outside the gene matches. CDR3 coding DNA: TGTGCCAGTAGTGGGACAGGGAACACCGGGGAGCTGTTTTTT. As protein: CASSGTGNTGELFF.

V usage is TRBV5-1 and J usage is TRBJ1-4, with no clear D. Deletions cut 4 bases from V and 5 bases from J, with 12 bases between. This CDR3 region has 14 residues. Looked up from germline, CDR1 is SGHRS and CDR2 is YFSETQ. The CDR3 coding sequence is TGCGCCAGCAGCATCCAATGGGCGAATGAAAAACTGTTTTTT. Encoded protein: CASSIQWANEKLFF.

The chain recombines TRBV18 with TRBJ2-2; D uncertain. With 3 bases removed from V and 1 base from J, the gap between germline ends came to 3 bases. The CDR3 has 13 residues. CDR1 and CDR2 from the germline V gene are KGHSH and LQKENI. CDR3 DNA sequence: TGTGCCAGCTCACCCCAGAACACCGGGGAGCTGTTTTTT. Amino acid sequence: CASSPQNTGELFF.

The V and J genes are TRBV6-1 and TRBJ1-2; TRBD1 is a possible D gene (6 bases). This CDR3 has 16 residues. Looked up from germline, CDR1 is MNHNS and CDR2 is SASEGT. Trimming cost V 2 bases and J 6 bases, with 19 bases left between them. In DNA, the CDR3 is TGTGCCAGCAGTGAACGGGCGGGGGCATTGTTGGATGGCTACACCTTC. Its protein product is CASSERAGALLDGYTF.

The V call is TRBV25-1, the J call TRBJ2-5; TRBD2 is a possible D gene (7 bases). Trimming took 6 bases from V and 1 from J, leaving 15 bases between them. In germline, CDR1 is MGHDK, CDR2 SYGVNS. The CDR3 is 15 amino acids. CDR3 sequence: CASRLGRGSQETQYF. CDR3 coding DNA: TGTGCCAGCAGGTTAGGGAGGGGGAGCCAAGAGACCCAGTACTTC.

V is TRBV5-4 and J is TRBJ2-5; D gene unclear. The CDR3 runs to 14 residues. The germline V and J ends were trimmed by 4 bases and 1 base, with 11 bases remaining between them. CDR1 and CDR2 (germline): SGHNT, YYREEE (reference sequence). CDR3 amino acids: CASSPRSGQETQYF. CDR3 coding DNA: TGTGCCAGCAGCCCACGGTCGGGCCAAGAGACCCAGTACTTC.

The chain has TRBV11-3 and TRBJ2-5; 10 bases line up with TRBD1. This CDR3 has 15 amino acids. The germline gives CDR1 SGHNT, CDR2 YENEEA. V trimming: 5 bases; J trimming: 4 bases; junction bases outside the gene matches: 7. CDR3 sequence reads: CASSPDRGPGETQYF. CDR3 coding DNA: TGTGCCAGCAGCCCAGACAGGGGGCCGGGAGAGACCCAGTACTTC.

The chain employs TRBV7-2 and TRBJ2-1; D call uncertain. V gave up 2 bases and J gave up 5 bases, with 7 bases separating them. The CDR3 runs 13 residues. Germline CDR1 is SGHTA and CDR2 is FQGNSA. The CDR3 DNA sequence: TGTGCCAGCAGCTTAAGCCGGAACAATGAGCAGTTCTTC. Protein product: CASSLSRNNEQFF.

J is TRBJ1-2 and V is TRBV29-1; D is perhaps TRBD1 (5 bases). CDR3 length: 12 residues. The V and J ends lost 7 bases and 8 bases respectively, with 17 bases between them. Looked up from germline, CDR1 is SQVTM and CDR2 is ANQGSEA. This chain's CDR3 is CSALGSGGGYTF. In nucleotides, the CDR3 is TGCAGCGCCCTGGGCAGCGGGGGGGGCTACACCTTC.

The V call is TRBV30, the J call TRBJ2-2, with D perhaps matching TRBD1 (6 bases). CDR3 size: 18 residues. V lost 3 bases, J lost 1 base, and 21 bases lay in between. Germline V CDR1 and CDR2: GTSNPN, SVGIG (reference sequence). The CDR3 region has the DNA TGTGCCTGGAGCGGATGGTCTCCCGGGACACAGAACACCGGGGAGCTGTTTTTT. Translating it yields CAWSGWSPGTQNTGELFF.